One and the same sample provided the 7 T cell receptor beta chains below, sequenced in a study of shared clonotypes between healthy human individuals. This table comes from immunoSEQ multiplex PCR, and its TCRdb copy is limited to in-frame clones, with some not included. The sample lists some 360,000 clones; more than 60% were seen once. Sequencing was done on a sample of memory CD4+ T cells sorted from blood. The subset denotes: CD45RA-negative fraction. These TCRs come from a man aged 25 to 40 in good health.

The rearrangement links TRBV15 to TRBJ1-5; maybe TRBD1 (5 bases). This CDR3 contains 18 residues. Germline V gives CDR1 LNHNV, CDR2 YYDKDF (reference sequence). Trimming shortened V by 0 bases and J by 3 bases, and 18 bases separated the two germline ends. The CDR3 DNA sequence: TGTGCCACCAGCAGAGAGAAGGGTCTAGGAGGGGTCAATCAGCCCCAGCATTTT. It specifies CATSREKGLGGVNQPQHF.

The chain combines TRBV18 with TRBJ2-3; TRBD1 matches at 7 bases. The V and J ends lost 4 bases and 4 bases, in that order; junction bases with no gene match: 2. The length of the CDR3 is 13 residues. Germline CDR1 reads KGHSH; CDR2 reads LQKENI. Here the CDR3 DNA reads TGTGCCAGCTCACAGGGGGCGGCAGATACGCAGTATTTT. Amino acid sequence: CASSQGAADTQYF. Full variable domain (rest looked up from reference TRBV18 and TRBJ2-3): NAGVMQNPRHLVRRRGQEARLRCSPMKGHSHVYWYRQLPEEGLKFMVYLQKENIIDESGMPKERFSAEFPKEGPSILRIQQVVRGDSAAYFCASSQGAADTQYFGPGTRLTVL.

The chain recombines TRBV19 with TRBJ2-7, with TRBD2 matching over 14 bases. This CDR3 region has 14 residues. The junction had 4 bases not matched to a gene; V was cut back by 6 bases and J by 6 bases. Looked up from germline, CDR1 is LNHDA and CDR2 is SQIVND (reference sequence). The CDR3 nucleotides read TGTGCCAGTAGAACCGGGACTAGCGGGAGCGAGCAGTACTTC. Encoded protein: CASRTGTSGSEQYF.

The chain recombines TRBV25-1 with TRBJ1-4; 11 positions match TRBD1. Germline lookup yields CDR1 MGHDK and CDR2 SYGVNS. Germline trimming cut 3 bases from V and 7 bases from J; bases unmatched to any gene: 4. The CDR3 consists of 15 residues. The CDR3 here is CASSEDRGLGEKLFF. The CDR3 DNA sequence: TGTGCCAGCAGTGAGGACAGGGGGCTTGGTGAAAAACTGTTTTTT.

V is TRBV2 and J is TRBJ2-7; D unclear. CDR3 length equals 12 residues. The germline gives CDR1 SNHLY, CDR2 FYNNEI. The V gene lost 10 bases and the J gene lost 2 bases, with 12 bases spanning the gap. CDR3 protein: CAIVPGTYEQYF. The DNA of the CDR3 is TGTGCCATCGTACCGGGCACCTACGAGCAGTACTTC.

The chain uses TRBV5-4 and TRBJ1-4; the match to TRBD1 covers 7 bases. The junction had 4 bases not matched to a gene; V was cut back by 3 bases and J by 5 bases. Germline values: CDR1 SGHNT, CDR2 YYREEE (reference sequence). This CDR3 has 14 amino acids. This CDR3 is CASSWDSRNEKLFF. The CDR3 region has the DNA TGTGCCAGCAGCTGGGACAGTAGAAATGAAAAACTGTTTTTT.

About this clone: The sample carries other DNA sequences with the same CDR3. V is TRBV7-3 and J is TRBJ2-2; no clear D. Germline V gene lookup returns CDR1 SGHTA and CDR2 FQGTGA. The V and J ends lost 2 bases and 4 bases respectively, with 5 bases between them. The CDR3 totals 13 residues. In DNA form, the CDR3 reads TGTGCCAGCAGCTTATCAGGCACCGGGGAGCTGTTTTTT. Translated, it gives CASSLSGTGELFF.